The clone carrying this T cell receptor (beta chain) was counted ten times or more. The sample's time point: newly diagnosed GD, antithyroid drugs for less than 3 months. Generation of the TCR library employed RNA extracted from PBMCs. The data were taken from a study of regulatory T cells in long-lasting Graves disease. CDR3-region Arm-PCR and iRepertoire HTBI primers produced the TCR beta libraries. TCRdb ran MiXCR on the multiplex PCR reads and lists one entry per CDR3 protein. In the table there are 550,000 to 650,000 distinct CDR3 sequences, about 16% of which are singletons. Germline CDR1 and CDR2: DFQATT and SNEGSKA (reference sequence). The CDR3 covers 14 residues. The junction had 11 bases not matched to a gene; V was cut back by 6 bases and J by 5 bases. These data were likewise used in another study, on T cells in Graves' hyperthyroidism and ophthalmopathy. That source adds: Absence of ophthalmopathy progression within 18 months defined stable Graves' hyperthyroidism.

The sample consisted of peripheral blood mononuclear cells (PBMCs), taken at new diagnosis, from a patient treated with antithyroid drugs. The receptor comes from a man younger than 35 with Graves disease. The rearrangement joins TRBV20-1 to TRBJ1-1; 8 bases map to TRBD1. The CDR3 DNA sequence: TGCAGTGCCGAAGCCCGGGACAGGAGGACTGAAGCTTTCTTT. Its translation: CSAEARDRRTEAFF.